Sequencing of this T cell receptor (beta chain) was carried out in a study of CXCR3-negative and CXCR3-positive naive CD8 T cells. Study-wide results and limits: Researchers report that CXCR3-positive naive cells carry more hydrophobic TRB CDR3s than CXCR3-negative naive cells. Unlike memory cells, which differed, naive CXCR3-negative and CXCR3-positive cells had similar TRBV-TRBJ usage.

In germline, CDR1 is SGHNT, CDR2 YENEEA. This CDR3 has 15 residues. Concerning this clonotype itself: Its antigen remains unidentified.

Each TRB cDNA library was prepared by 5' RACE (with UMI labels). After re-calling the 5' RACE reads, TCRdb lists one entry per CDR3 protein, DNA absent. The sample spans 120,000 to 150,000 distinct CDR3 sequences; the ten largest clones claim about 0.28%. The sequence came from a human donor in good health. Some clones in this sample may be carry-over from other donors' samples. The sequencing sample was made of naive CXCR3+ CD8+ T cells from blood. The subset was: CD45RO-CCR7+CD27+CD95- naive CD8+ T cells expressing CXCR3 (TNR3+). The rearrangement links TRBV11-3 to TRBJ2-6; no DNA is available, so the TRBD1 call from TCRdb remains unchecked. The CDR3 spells CASSRGDSGANVLTF.